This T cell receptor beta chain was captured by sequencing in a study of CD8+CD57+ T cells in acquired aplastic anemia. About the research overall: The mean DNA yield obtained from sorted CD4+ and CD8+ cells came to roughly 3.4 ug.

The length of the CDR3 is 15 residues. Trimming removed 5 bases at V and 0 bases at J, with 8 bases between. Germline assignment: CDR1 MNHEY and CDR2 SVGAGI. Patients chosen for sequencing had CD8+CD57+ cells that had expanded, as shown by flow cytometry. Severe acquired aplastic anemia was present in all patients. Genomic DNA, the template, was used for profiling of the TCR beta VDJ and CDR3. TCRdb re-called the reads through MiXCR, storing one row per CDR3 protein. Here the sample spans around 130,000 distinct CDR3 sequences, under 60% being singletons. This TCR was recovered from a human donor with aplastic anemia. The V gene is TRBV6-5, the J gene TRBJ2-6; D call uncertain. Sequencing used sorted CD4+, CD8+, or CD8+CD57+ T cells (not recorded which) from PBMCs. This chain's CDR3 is CASSATYSGANVLTF. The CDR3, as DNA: TGTGCCAGCAGTGCCACATACTCTGGGGCCAACGTCCTGACTTTC.